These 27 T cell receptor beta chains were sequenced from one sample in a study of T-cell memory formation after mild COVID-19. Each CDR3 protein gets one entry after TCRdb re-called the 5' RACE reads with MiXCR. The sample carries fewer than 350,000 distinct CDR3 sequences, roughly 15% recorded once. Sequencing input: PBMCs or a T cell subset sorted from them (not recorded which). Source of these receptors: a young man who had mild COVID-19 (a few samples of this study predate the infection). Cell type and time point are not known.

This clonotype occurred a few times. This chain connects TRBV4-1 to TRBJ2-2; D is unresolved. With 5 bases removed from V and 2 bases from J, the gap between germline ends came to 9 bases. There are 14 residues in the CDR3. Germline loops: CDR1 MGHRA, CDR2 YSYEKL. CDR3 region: CASSGRTNTGELFF. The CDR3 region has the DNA TGCGCCAGCAGCGGCCGTACCAACACCGGGGAGCTGTTTTTT.

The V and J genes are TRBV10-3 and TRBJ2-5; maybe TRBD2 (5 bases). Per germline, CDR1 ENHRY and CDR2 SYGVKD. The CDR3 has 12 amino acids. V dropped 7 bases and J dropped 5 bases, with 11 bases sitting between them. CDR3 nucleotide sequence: TGTGCCATCAAGGGCGGCGGGGAGACCCAGTACTTC. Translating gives CAIKGGGETQYF.

The CDR3 region has the DNA TGTGCCTGGAGCAGGGGCTATGGCTACACCTTC. As protein: CAWSRGYGYTF. The V gene is TRBV30, the J gene TRBJ1-2; a weak D match, TRBD1 (6 bases). Trimming cost V 3 bases and J 4 bases, with 6 bases left between them. This CDR3 region has 11 residues. Germline CDR1 is GTSNPN and CDR2 is SVGIG (reference sequence).

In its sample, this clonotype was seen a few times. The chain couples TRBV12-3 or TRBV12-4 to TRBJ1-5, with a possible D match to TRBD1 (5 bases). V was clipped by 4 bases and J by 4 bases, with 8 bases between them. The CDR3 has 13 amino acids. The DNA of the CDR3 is TGTGCCAGCAGTTGGGGGTATAATCAGCCCCAGCATTTT. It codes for CASSWGYNQPQHF.

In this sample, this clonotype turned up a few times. CDR3 DNA sequence: TGTGCCAGTACCCAATTGTCCGCGGGGGCGGGAAATGAGCAGTTCTTC. Translated, it gives CASTQLSAGAGNEQFF. This rearrangement joins TRBV19 to TRBJ2-1, with D possibly TRBD2 on 7 matching bases. This CDR3 region has 16 residues. Germline CDR1 reads LNHDA; CDR2 reads SQIVND (reference sequence). V was cut by 7 bases and J by 7 bases, with 23 bases left in between.

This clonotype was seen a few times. The CDR3 nucleotides read TGTGCCAGCAGTTACCCCCAGAATGAGCAGTTCTTC. Its protein is CASSYPQNEQFF. The rearrangement links TRBV6-6 to TRBJ2-1; D unresolved. The CDR3 consists of 12 residues. The V end was cut by 2 bases, the J end by 7 bases, with 6 bases between. Germline values: CDR1 MNHNY, CDR2 SVGAGI (reference sequence).

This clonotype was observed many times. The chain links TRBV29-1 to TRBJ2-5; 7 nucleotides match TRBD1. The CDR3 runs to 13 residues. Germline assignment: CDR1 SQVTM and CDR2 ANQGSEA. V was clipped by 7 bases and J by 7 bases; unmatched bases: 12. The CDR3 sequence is CSASTGTASTQYF. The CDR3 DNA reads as TGCAGCGCTTCAACCGGGACAGCTTCGACCCAGTACTTC. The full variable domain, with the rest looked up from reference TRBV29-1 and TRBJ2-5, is SAVISQKPSRDICQRGTSLTIQCQVDSQVTMMFWYRQQPGQSLTLIATANQGSEATYESGFVIDKFPISRPNLTFSTLTVSNMSPEDSSIYLCSASTGTASTQYFGPGTRLLVL.

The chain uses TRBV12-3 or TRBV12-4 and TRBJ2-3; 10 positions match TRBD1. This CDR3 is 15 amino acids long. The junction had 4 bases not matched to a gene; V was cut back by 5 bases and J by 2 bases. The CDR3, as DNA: TGTGCCAGCAGTCCGGGACAGGGGAACACAGATACGCAGTATTTT. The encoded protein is CASSPGQGNTDTQYF.

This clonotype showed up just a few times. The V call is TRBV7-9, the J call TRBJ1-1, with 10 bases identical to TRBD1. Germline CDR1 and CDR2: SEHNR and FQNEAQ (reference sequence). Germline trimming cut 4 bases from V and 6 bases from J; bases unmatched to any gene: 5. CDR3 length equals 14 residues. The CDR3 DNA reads TGTGCCAGCAGCTGGTGGACAGGGGGGCCTGAAGCTTTCTTT. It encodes CASSWWTGGPEAFF.

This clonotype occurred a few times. CDR3 sequence: CASSQRRGDSSYNEQFF. The CDR3 bases are TGCGCCAGCAGCCAACGGCGGGGGGACAGCTCCTACAATGAGCAGTTCTTC. The J gene is TRBJ2-1, the V gene TRBV4-3, with D possibly being TRBD2 (8 bases). This CDR3 spans 17 amino acids. Germline loops: CDR1 LGHNA, CDR2 YSLEER. The ends were cut back, 2 bases at V and 0 bases at J, with 14 bases in the middle.

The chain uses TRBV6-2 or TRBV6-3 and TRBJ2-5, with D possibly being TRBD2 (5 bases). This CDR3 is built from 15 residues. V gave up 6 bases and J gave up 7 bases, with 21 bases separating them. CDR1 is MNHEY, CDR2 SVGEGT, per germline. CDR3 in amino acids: CASSQGAGVAGTQYF. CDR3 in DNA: TGTGCCAGCAGCCAAGGAGCCGGGGTGGCAGGGACCCAGTACTTC.

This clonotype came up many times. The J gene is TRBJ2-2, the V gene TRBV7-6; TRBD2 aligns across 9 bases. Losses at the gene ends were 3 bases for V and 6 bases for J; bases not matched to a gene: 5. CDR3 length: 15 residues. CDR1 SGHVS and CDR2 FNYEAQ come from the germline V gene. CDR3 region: CASSLRGGLSGELFF. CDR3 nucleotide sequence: TGTGCCAGCAGCTTGCGGGGGGGCTTGTCCGGGGAGCTGTTTTTT.

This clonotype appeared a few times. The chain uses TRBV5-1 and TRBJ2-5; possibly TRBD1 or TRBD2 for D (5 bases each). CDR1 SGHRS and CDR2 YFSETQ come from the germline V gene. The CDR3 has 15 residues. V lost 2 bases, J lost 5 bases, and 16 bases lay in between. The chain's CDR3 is CASSFGGGALETQYF. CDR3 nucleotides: TGCGCCAGCAGCTTTGGAGGTGGGGCCCTTGAGACCCAGTACTTC.

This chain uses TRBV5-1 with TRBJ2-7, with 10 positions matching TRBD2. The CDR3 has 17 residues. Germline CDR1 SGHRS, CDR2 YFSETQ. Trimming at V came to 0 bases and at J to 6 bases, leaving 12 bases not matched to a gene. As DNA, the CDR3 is TGCGCCAGCAGCTTGGCCCACCCCAGCGGGGGGGCCGGCGAGCAGTACTTC. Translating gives CASSLAHPSGGAGEQYF.

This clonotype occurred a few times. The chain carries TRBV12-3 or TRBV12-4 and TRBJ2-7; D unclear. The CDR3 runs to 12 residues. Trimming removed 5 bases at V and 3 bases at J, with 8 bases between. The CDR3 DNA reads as TGTGCCAGCAGTAATTACGGCTACGAGCAGTACTTC. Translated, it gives CASSNYGYEQYF.

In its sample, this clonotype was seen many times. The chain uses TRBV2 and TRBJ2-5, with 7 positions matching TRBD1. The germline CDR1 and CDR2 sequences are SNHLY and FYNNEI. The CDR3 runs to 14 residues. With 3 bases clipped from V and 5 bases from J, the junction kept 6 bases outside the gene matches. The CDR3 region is CASSDWEQGETQYF. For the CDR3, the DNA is TGTGCCAGCAGTGACTGGGAACAGGGGGAGACCCAGTACTTC.

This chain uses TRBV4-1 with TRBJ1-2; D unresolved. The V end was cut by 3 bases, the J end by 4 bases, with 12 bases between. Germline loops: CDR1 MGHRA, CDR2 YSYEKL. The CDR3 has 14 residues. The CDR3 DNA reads TGCGCCAGCAGCCATCCCCCTGGACCCTATGGCTACACCTTC. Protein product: CASSHPPGPYGYTF.

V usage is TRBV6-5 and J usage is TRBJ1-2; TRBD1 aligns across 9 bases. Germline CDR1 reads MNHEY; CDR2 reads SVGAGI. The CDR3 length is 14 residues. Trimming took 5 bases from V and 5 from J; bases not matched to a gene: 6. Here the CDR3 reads CASSTPDRGYGYTF. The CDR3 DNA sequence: TGTGCCAGCAGTACCCCCGACAGGGGGTATGGCTACACCTTC.

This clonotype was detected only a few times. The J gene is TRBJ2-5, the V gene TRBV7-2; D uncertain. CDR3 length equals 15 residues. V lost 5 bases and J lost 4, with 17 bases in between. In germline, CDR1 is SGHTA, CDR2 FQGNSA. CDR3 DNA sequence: TGTGCCAGCAGCCCACGTAGGGCACTTACAGAGACCCAGTACTTC. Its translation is CASSPRRALTETQYF.

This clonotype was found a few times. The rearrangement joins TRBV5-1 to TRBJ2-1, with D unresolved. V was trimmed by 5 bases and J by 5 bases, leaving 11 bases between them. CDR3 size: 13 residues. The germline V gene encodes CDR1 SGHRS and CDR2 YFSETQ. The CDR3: CASSPSADNEQFF. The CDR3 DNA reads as TGCGCCAGCAGTCCCTCCGCCGACAATGAGCAGTTCTTC.

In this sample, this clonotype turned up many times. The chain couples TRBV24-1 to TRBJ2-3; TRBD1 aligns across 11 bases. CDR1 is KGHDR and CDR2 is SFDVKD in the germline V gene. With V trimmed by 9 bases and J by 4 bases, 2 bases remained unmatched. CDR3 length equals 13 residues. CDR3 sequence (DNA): TGTGCCACCGAGGGACAGGGGGCAGATACGCAGTATTTT. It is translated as CATEGQGADTQYF.

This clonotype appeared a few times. CDR3: CASNPTGGSYGYTF. CDR3 DNA: TGTGCCAGCAACCCCACAGGGGGCTCCTATGGCTACACCTTC. The chain combines TRBV6-2 or TRBV6-3 with TRBJ1-2; 9 nucleotides align to TRBD1. CDR1 and CDR2 (germline): MNHEY, SVGEGT. The CDR3 loop spans 14 amino acids. V was clipped by 7 bases and J by 4 bases; unmatched bases: 7.

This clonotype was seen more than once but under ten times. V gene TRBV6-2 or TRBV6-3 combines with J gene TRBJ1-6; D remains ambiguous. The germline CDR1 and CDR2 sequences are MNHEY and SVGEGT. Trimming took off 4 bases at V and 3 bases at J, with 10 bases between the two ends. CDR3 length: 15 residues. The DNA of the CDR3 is TGTGCCAGCAGTTCGGAAGGATTCTATAATTCACCCCTCCACTTT. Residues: CASSSEGFYNSPLHF.

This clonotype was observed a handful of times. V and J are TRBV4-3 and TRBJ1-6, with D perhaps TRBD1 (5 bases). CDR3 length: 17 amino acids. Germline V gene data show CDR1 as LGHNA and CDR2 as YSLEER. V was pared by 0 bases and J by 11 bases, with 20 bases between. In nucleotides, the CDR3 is TGCGCCAGCAGCCAAGACTCTTCGCCCGGACAAACCGCACCCCTCCACTTT. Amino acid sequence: CASSQDSSPGQTAPLHF.

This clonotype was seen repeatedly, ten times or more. This CDR3 reads CATGTGNGADTQYF. The CDR3 DNA reads TGTGCCACCGGGACAGGGAATGGCGCAGATACGCAGTATTTT. This chain links TRBV5-5 with TRBJ2-3; 9 bases match TRBD1. Germline CDR1 SGHKS, CDR2 YYEKEE (reference sequence). The CDR3 has 14 amino acids. Trimming cost V 9 bases and J 4 bases; bases outside gene matches: 9.

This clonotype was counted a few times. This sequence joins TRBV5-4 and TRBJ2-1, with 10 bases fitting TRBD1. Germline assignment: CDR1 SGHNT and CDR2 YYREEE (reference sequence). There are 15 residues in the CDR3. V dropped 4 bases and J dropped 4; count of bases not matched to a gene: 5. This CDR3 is CASSTGTGVYNEQFF. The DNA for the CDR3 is TGTGCCAGCAGCACCGGGACAGGGGTATACAATGAGCAGTTCTTC.

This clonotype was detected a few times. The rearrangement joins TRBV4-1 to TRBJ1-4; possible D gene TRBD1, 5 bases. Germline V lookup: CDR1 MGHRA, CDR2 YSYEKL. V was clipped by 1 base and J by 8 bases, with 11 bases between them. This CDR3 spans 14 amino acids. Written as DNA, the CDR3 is TGCGCCAGCAGCCAAGGAAGGGGCCTAGAAAAACTGTTTTTT. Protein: CASSQGRGLEKLFF.